The rows below give T cell receptor beta chains drawn from one sample of a study of blood T cell repertoires in COVID-19. The method was immunoSEQ multiplex PCR; TCRdb's version includes in-frame clones alone and lacks a portion of them. The data hold around 160,000 clones, with 84% observed a single time. The sequenced material came from PBMCs or T cells enriched from blood (not recorded which). These receptors came from a woman aged 45-65 years who had been exposed to COVID-19. Each CDR3 is given with its conserved first and last residue. The order of the fields is J gene, clone size, V gene, D gene, CDR3 DNA, CDR3 protein. The D gene is left open where the match is weak. Expanded clones get a size class; other rows say once, few or many, or leave the size out.

J gene: TRBJ1-5
clone size: -
V gene: TRBV25-1
D gene: -
CDR3 DNA: TGTGCCAGCAGTGACCACACTAGCGGTTCGCCCCAGCATTTT
CDR3 protein: CASSDHTSGSPQHF

J gene: TRBJ2-3
clone size: -
V gene: TRBV27
D gene: -
CDR3 DNA: TGTGCCAGCAGTTTCTCCGGGGGGCCAGATACGCAGTATTTT
CDR3 protein: CASSFSGGPDTQYF

J gene: TRBJ1-5
clone size: -
V gene: TRBV19
D gene: -
CDR3 DNA: TGTGCCAGTAGTATATTCGGGCAGGGTGTTACTCAGCCCCAGCATTTT
CDR3 protein: CASSIFGQGVTQPQHF

J gene: TRBJ2-3
clone size: -
V gene: TRBV27
D gene: TRBD1
CDR3 DNA: TGTGCCAGCAGTTACCGGACAGGGGGGACAGATACGCAGTATTTT
CDR3 protein: CASSYRTGGTDTQYF

J gene: TRBJ1-2
clone size: -
V gene: TRBV6-6
D gene: -
CDR3 DNA: TGTGCCAGCAGAGTACTCCTCGAACAGGAGGGGGGCTACACCTTC
CDR3 protein: CASRVLLEQEGGYTF

J gene: TRBJ1-1
clone size: once
V gene: TRBV5-5
D gene: -
CDR3 DNA: TGTGCCAGCAGCTTGACCCCTACGAGACAGGTGACCACTGAAGCTTTCTTT
CDR3 protein: CASSLTPTRQVTTEAFF

J gene: TRBJ2-1
clone size: -
V gene: TRBV4-2
D gene: TRBD2
CDR3 DNA: TGTGCCAGCAGCCAAGACGGGGGGGGCGCGGGCAATGAGCAGTTCTTC
CDR3 protein: CASSQDGGGAGNEQFF

J gene: TRBJ1-1
clone size: -
V gene: TRBV2
D gene: -
CDR3 DNA: TGTGCCAGCAGTGCTTGGAGAACGTCGAACACTGAAGCTTTCTTT
CDR3 protein: CASSAWRTSNTEAFF

J gene: TRBJ2-3
clone size: -
V gene: TRBV5-8
D gene: TRBD2
CDR3 DNA: TGTGCCAGCAGCTTCGGTAGCGGGGGGACCACAGATACGCAGTATTTT
CDR3 protein: CASSFGSGGTTDTQYF

J gene: TRBJ1-3
clone size: once
V gene: TRBV5-4
D gene: -
CDR3 DNA: TGTGCCAGCAGACCCTACTCTGGAAACACCATATATTTT
CDR3 protein: CASRPYSGNTIYF

J gene: TRBJ1-5
clone size: -
V gene: TRBV19
D gene: -
CDR3 DNA: TGTGCCAGTAGTACCCCGGACTTGCGGGGCAATCAGCCCCAGCATTTT
CDR3 protein: CASSTPDLRGNQPQHF

J gene: TRBJ1-5
clone size: -
V gene: TRBV5-1
D gene: -
CDR3 DNA: TGCGCCAGCAGCTTGGGTACAGGGAATCAGCCCCAGCATTTT
CDR3 protein: CASSLGTGNQPQHF

J gene: TRBJ2-5
clone size: -
V gene: TRBV15
D gene: -
CDR3 DNA: TGTGCCACCAGCAGTCAGACCGGGGAGACCCAGTACTTC
CDR3 protein: CATSSQTGETQYF

J gene: TRBJ2-3
clone size: -
V gene: TRBV7-6
D gene: -
CDR3 DNA: TGTGCCAGCAGGAGGGAGGGGGGTACAGATACGCAGTATTTT
CDR3 protein: CASRREGGTDTQYF

J gene: TRBJ1-1
clone size: -
V gene: TRBV18
D gene: TRBD1
CDR3 DNA: TGTGCCAGCTCACTGGGACAGTTGAACACTGAAGCTTTCTTT
CDR3 protein: CASSLGQLNTEAFF